A selection of T cell receptor beta chains follows, all from one sample in a study of CD8+CD57+ T cells in acquired aplastic anemia. TCRdb called the reads again in MiXCR, with one record for every CDR3 protein. The sample consists of about 150,000 distinct CDR3 sequences, 40% to 60% of them appearing once. The material sequenced was sorted CD4+, CD8+, or CD8+CD57+ T cells (not recorded which) from PBMCs. All receptors derive from a human donor with aplastic anemia. CDR3s include the opening cysteine and the closing phenylalanine or tryptophan. The D gene is left open where the match is weak. Size is stated for part of the rows, as once, few or many counts, or as a class when the clone is expanded.

D: TRBD1; J: TRBJ1-2; size: few; V: TRBV7-2; CDR3: CASTTGQGYGYTF; DNA: TGTGCCAGCACCACGGGACAGGGCTATGGCTACACCTTC
D: TRBD2; J: TRBJ2-1; size: many; V: TRBV2; CDR3: CASSDRASGRAPTYNEQFF; DNA: TGTGCCAGCAGTGATAGGGCTAGCGGGAGGGCCCCAACCTACAATGAGCAGTTCTTC
D: TRBD1; J: TRBJ1-6; size: few; V: TRBV7-9; CDR3: CASSLRDRGQSLHF; DNA: TGTGCCAGCAGCTTAAGGGACAGGGGGCAGTCCCTCCACTTT
D: TRBD1; J: TRBJ1-2; size: once; V: TRBV29-1; CDR3: CSVRQGAYGYTF; DNA: TGCAGCGTGAGACAGGGAGCCTATGGCTACACCTTC
D: .; J: TRBJ2-3; size: .; V: TRBV11-1; CDR3: CASSLGVVGADTQYF; DNA: TGTGCCAGCAGCTTGGGGGTTGTGGGGGCAGATACGCAGTATTTT
D: .; J: TRBJ2-1; size: .; V: TRBV25-1; CDR3: CASRPFRASGQFF; DNA: TGTGCCAGCAGACCCTTCAGGGCCTCTGGGCAGTTCTTC
D: TRBD1; J: TRBJ2-7; size: many; V: TRBV29-1; CDR3: CSAAGTDYEQYF; DNA: TGCAGCGCGGCCGGGACAGACTACGAGCAGTACTTC
D: TRBD2; J: TRBJ2-7; size: many; V: TRBV10-3; CDR3: CAISESGGRGDEQYF; DNA: TGTGCCATCAGTGAGTCGGGCGGGAGAGGAGACGAGCAGTACTTC
D: TRBD1; J: TRBJ2-7; size: many; V: TRBV6-6; CDR3: CASSYFEGAYEQYF; DNA: TGTGCCAGCAGTTACTTTGAGGGGGCTTACGAGCAGTACTTC
D: TRBD1; J: TRBJ1-2; size: few; V: TRBV2; CDR3: CASSTGVDGYTF; DNA: TGTGCCAGCAGTACAGGGGTTGATGGCTACACCTTC
D: TRBD1; J: TRBJ1-2; size: .; V: TRBV7-2; CDR3: CASSVQGGGYTF; DNA: TGTGCCAGCAGCGTACAGGGGGGTGGCTACACCTTC
D: TRBD1; J: TRBJ2-3; size: many; V: TRBV19; CDR3: CASSIVGQGTDTQYF; DNA: TGTGCCAGTAGTATAGTGGGACAGGGTACAGATACGCAGTATTTT
D: .; J: TRBJ2-7; size: many; V: TRBV5-4; CDR3: CASRTPGVGRGEQYF; DNA: TGTGCCAGCAGGACGCCAGGAGTCGGTCGAGGGGAGCAGTACTTC
D: TRBD1; J: TRBJ2-1; size: few; V: TRBV12-3/TRBV12-4; CDR3: CASSPGTGGGNEQFF; DNA: TGTGCCAGCAGTCCGGGGACAGGGGGCGGGAATGAGCAGTTCTTC
D: .; J: TRBJ1-6; size: .; V: TRBV19; CDR3: CASSMLQEFNSPLHF; DNA: TGTGCCAGTAGTATGCTACAGGAGTTTAATTCACCCCTCCACTTT
D: .; J: TRBJ2-7; size: .; V: TRBV20-1; CDR3: CSARDQPYEQYF; DNA: TGCAGTGCTAGAGATCAGCCCTACGAGCAGTACTTC
D: .; J: TRBJ2-2; size: .; V: TRBV24-1; CDR3: CATEGREGANTGELFF; DNA: TGTGCCACCGAGGGCAGGGAAGGGGCGAACACCGGGGAGCTGTTTTTT
D: .; J: TRBJ2-5; size: few; V: TRBV7-8; CDR3: CASSEDRETQYF; DNA: TGTGCCAGCAGCGAGGACCGGGAGACCCAGTACTTC
D: TRBD1; J: TRBJ2-7; size: many; V: TRBV7-6; CDR3: CASSLAITVTGVSYEQYF; DNA: TGTGCCAGCAGCTTAGCGATTACCGTGACAGGGGTCTCCTACGAGCAGTACTTC
D: .; J: TRBJ2-7; size: few; V: TRBV25-1; CDR3: CASSELGASYEQYF; DNA: TGTGCCAGCAGTGAATTGGGGGCTTCCTACGAGCAGTACTTC
D: .; J: TRBJ1-2; size: .; V: TRBV10-3; CDR3: CAINVDRLYGYTF; DNA: TGTGCCATCAACGTCGACAGGCTCTATGGCTACACCTTC
D: .; J: TRBJ1-3; size: .; V: TRBV27; CDR3: CASSPNTGISGNTIYF; DNA: TGTGCCAGCAGTCCAAATACAGGGATCTCGGGAAACACCATATATTTT
D: .; J: TRBJ2-7; size: .; V: TRBV6-5; CDR3: CASSYSELMSYEQYF; DNA: TGTGCCAGCAGTTACTCAGAACTCATGTCCTACGAGCAGTACTTC